One and the same sample provided the 17 T cell receptor beta chains below, sequenced in a study of technical replicates of blood from several donors. Assay used: immunoSEQ multiplex PCR; TCRdb lists only in-frame clones, some missing. The data show 60,000 to 90,000 clones, more than 85% seen once. Sequenced: T cells isolated from PBMCs. The receptors stem from a human donor in good health.

Written as DNA, the CDR3 is TGTGCCAGCAGCTTAGGCGGCCAAACTGGAAACACCATATATTTT. Its protein is CASSLGGQTGNTIYF. The chain recombines TRBV7-9 with TRBJ1-3, with no clear D. The CDR3 has 15 residues. V dropped 1 base and J dropped 2 bases, with 9 bases sitting between them. Per germline, CDR1 SEHNR and CDR2 FQNEAQ (reference sequence).

The J gene is TRBJ2-3, the V gene TRBV5-6; D is perhaps TRBD2 (5 bases). There are 15 residues in the CDR3. CDR1 is SGHDT and CDR2 is YYEEEE in the germline V gene. The V end lost 4 bases, the J end lost 3 bases, and 15 bases lay between the germline ends. The CDR3 sequence: CASSPGPRGTDTQYF. The CDR3 DNA reads TGTGCCAGCAGCCCGGGCCCTCGAGGGACAGATACGCAGTATTTT.

The rearrangement links TRBV21-1 to TRBJ2-7; the D segment call TRBD2 is taken from the table without a DNA check. TRBV21-1 is classified as a pseudogene. The CDR3 has 13 residues. CDR3 residues: CASSLAKSYEQYF. The CDR3 DNA follows: TGTGCCAGCAGCCTCGCTAAATCTTACGAGCAGTACTTC.

The CDR3 loop is CASSLAGVSGNTIYF. CDR3 coding DNA: TGCGCCAGCAGCTTGGCCGGTGTTTCTGGAAACACCATATATTTT. The chain has TRBV5-1 and TRBJ1-3, with no clear D. The CDR3 spans 15 residues. CDR1 is SGHRS, CDR2 YFSETQ, per germline. The V end was cut by 0 bases, the J end by 1 base, with 8 bases between. The full variable domain, in which reference TRBV5-1 and TRBJ1-3 provide the parts outside the CDR3, is KAGVTQTPRYLIKTRGQQVTLSCSPISGHRSVSWYQQTPGQGLQFLFEYFSETQRNKGNFPGRFSGRQFSNSRSEMNVSTLELGDSALYLCASSLAGVSGNTIYFGEGSWLTVV.

The chain links TRBV28 to TRBJ2-1; D is unresolved. The V and J ends lost 10 bases and 0 bases respectively, with 16 bases between them. Germline CDR1 is MDHEN and CDR2 is SYDVKM. This CDR3 region has 15 residues. The chain's CDR3 is CAISSPAISYNEQFF. CDR3 DNA sequence: TGTGCCATCAGCTCTCCAGCGATCTCCTACAATGAGCAGTTCTTC.

As concerns this clone: Its ends do not fully match the called genes, so a read error is possible. V is TRBV20-1 and J is TRBJ1-1; D unresolved. The CDR3 spans 9 residues. From germline, CDR1 is DFQATT and CDR2 SNEGSKA (reference sequence). CDR3 residues: CSANHPEVF. The CDR3 DNA sequence: TGCAGTGCTAACCATCCCGAGGTCTTT.

The chain employs TRBV5-1 and TRBJ2-2, with D hard to call. With 0 bases removed from V and 5 bases from J, the gap between germline ends came to 14 bases. The germline V gene has CDR1 SGHRS and CDR2 YFSETQ. The CDR3 length is 16 residues. DNA of the CDR3: TGCGCCAGCAGCTTGGTGGCAGACAAGAGAACCGGGGAGCTGTTTTTT. This codes for CASSLVADKRTGELFF. Full variable domain (rest looked up from reference TRBV5-1 and TRBJ2-2): KAGVTQTPRYLIKTRGQQVTLSCSPISGHRSVSWYQQTPGQGLQFLFEYFSETQRNKGNFPGRFSGRQFSNSRSEMNVSTLELGDSALYLCASSLVADKRTGELFFGEGSRLTVL.

The V and J genes are TRBV29-1 and TRBJ2-2; D is unclear. V was clipped by 6 bases and J by 1 base, with 6 bases between them. Per germline, CDR1 SQVTM and CDR2 ANQGSEA. The CDR3 runs to 12 residues. The CDR3 spells CSVNRNTGELFF. The CDR3 coding sequence is TGCAGCGTCAACAGGAACACCGGGGAGCTGTTTTTT.

The rearrangement joins TRBV5-1 to TRBJ1-6; 8 nucleotides match TRBD1. The germline V gene has CDR1 SGHRS and CDR2 YFSETQ. This CDR3 is built from 16 residues. Trimming removed 4 bases from V and 7 bases from J; junction bases left unmatched: 10. Here the CDR3 reads CASSLFKGQENSPLHF. The CDR3 DNA follows: TGCGCCAGCAGCCTCTTTAAGGGACAGGAGAATTCACCCCTCCACTTT.

The rearrangement links TRBV11-2 to TRBJ1-1; the D is unclear. The germline CDR1 and CDR2 sequences are SGHAT and FQNNGV. The V end was cut by 1 base, the J end by 2 bases, with 14 bases between. The length of the CDR3 is 16 residues. The CDR3 DNA reads as TGTGCCAGCAGCTTAGGGGCAGTGATATTAAACACTGAAGCTTTCTTT. Translating gives CASSLGAVILNTEAFF.

This rearrangement joins TRBV5-6 to TRBJ2-1; 7 bases map to TRBD2. Germline CDR1 reads SGHDT; CDR2 reads YYEEEE. V was clipped by 4 bases and J by 4 bases; unmatched bases: 5. The CDR3 runs to 14 residues. In DNA form, the CDR3 reads TGTGCCAGCAGCCCCTCTAGCGGATACAATGAGCAGTTCTTC. Encoded protein: CASSPSSGYNEQFF.

The rearrangement uses TRBV9 and TRBJ2-3; 8 nucleotides line up with TRBD2. CDR1 is SGDLS, CDR2 YYNGEE, per germline. J gave up 4 bases and V 2 bases, and 6 bases lay outside the gene matches. This CDR3 is 15 amino acids long. CDR3 region: CASSVSGRGADTQYF. DNA of the CDR3: TGTGCCAGCAGCGTCAGCGGGAGAGGGGCAGATACGCAGTATTTT.

This chain links TRBV30 with TRBJ2-2; TRBD1 might be the D (5 bases). V lost 2 bases, J lost 1 base, and 8 bases lay in between. CDR3 size: 14 residues. Germline CDR1 GTSNPN, CDR2 SVGIG (reference sequence). CDR3 protein: CAWSKTVNTGELFF. As DNA, the CDR3 is TGTGCCTGGAGTAAGACAGTGAACACCGGGGAGCTGTTTTTT.

CDR3 DNA: TGTGCCAGCAGCGTAGAGGGGTATGGCTACACCTTC. Translated, it gives CASSVEGYGYTF. This sequence joins TRBV9 and TRBJ1-2; D might be TRBD1 (5 bases). The CDR3 is 12 residues long. The V and J ends lost 0 bases and 5 bases respectively, with 5 bases between them. Germline-derived CDR1 and CDR2 are SGDLS and YYNGEE.

The chain recombines TRBV7-2 with TRBJ2-5, with D unclear. V lost 5 bases and J lost 5, with 6 bases in between. Germline V gene data show CDR1 as SGHTA and CDR2 as FQGNSA. The CDR3 runs to 11 residues. The CDR3 nucleotides are TGTGCCAGCAGCGCGCGGGAGACCCAGTACTTC. Translated: CASSARETQYF.

In DNA, the CDR3 is TGTGCCAGCAGCTTGGGAAGGGACAAGAGGTACAATGAGCAGTTCTTC. This codes for CASSLGRDKRYNEQFF. The genes are TRBV5-4 and TRBJ2-1, with D tentatively TRBD1 (6 bases). The V gene lost 0 bases and the J gene lost 4 bases, with 14 bases spanning the gap. This CDR3 contains 16 residues. Germline V gene lookup returns CDR1 SGHNT and CDR2 YYREEE (reference sequence).

V is TRBV30 and J is TRBJ2-7; TRBD2 matches 7 bases. The V gene's germline CDR1 is GTSNPN and CDR2 SVGIG (reference sequence). After removal of 0 bases from V and 3 bases from J, the junction contained 20 bases not matched to a gene. The CDR3 is made up of 19 amino acids. The CDR3 coding sequence is TGTGCCTGGAGTGTACGTCCCTGGCGGGGGAAACCCCAGGGCTACGAGCAGTACTTC. Its translation is CAWSVRPWRGKPQGYEQYF.